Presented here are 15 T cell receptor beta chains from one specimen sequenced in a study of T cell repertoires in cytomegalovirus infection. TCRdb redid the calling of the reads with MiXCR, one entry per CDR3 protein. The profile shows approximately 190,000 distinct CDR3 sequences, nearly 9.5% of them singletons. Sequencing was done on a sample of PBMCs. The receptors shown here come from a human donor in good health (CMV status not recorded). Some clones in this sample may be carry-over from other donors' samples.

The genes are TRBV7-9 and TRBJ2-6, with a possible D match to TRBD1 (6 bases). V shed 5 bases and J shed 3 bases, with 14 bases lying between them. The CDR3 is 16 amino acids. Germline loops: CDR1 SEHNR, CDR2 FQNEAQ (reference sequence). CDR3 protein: CASSPLAGVGANVLTF. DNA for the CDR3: TGTGCCAGCAGCCCCTTGGCAGGGGTTGGGGCCAACGTCCTGACTTTC.

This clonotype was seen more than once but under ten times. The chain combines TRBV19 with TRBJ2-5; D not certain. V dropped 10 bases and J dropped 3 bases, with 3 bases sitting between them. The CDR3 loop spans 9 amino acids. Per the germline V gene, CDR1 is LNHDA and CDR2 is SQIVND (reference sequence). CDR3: CANEETQYF. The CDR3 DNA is TGTGCCAATGAAGAGACCCAGTACTTC.

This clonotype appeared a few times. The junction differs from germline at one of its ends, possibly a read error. CDR3 in DNA: TGCAGTGCGGGAGACTTGAACTTC. The encoded protein is CSAGDLNF. This chain links TRBV20-1 with TRBJ2-5; D possibly corresponds to TRBD2 (5 bases). Germline V CDR1 and CDR2: DFQATT, SNEGSKA (reference sequence). This CDR3 comprises 8 residues.

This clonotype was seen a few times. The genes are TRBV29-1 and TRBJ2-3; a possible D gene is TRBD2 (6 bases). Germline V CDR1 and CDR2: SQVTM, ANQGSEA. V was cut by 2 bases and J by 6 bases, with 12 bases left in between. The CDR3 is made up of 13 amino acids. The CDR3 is CSVEPGGSDTQYF. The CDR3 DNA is TGCAGCGTTGAACCCGGGGGTTCCGATACGCAGTATTTT.

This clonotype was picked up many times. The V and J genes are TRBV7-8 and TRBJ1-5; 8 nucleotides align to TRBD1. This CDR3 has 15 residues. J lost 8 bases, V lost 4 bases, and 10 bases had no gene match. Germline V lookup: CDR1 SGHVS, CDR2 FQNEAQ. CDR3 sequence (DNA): TGTGCCAGCAGCTCCCTGGGACAGGTGGTAGAGCCCCAGCATTTT. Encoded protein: CASSSLGQVVEPQHF.

CDR3 sequence reads: CASSVENPPYEQYF. CDR3 coding DNA: TGTGCCAGCAGTGTCGAAAATCCACCTTACGAGCAGTACTTC. The V gene is TRBV2, the J gene TRBJ2-7, with unresolved D. This CDR3 has 14 amino acids. Trimming stripped 4 bases from V and 4 bases from J, with 14 bases between. The germline CDR1 and CDR2 sequences are SNHLY and FYNNEI.

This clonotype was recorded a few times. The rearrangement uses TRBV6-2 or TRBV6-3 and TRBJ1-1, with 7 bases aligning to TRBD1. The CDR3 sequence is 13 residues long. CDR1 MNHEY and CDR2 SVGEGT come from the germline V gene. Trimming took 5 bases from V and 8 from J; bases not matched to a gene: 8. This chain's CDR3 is CASSRGDSLEAFF. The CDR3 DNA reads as TGTGCCAGCAGTCGGGGGGACAGCCTCGAAGCTTTCTTT.

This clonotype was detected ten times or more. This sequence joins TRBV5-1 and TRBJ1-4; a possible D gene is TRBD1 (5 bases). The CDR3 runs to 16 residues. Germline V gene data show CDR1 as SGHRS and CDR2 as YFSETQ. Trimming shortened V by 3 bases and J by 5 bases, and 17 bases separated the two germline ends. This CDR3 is CASSSQAQGSNEKLFF. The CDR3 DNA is TGCGCCAGCAGCTCCCAAGCTCAGGGTTCGAATGAAAAACTGTTTTTT.

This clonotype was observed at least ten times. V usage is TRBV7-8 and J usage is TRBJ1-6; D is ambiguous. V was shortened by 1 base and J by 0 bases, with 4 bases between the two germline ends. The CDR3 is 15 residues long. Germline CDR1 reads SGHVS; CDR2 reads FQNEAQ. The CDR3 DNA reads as TGTGCCAGCAGCTTAGAGAGCTCCTATAATTCACCCCTCCACTTT. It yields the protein CASSLESSYNSPLHF.

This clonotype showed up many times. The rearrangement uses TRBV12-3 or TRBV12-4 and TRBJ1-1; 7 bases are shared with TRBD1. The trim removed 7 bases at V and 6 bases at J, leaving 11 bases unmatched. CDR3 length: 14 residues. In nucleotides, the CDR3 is TGTGCCAGCACCCCCGGACAGGCAGGAGCTGAAGCTTTCTTT. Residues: CASTPGQAGAEAFF.

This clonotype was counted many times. The CDR3 nucleotides read TGTGCCAGCAAACCACACGAGGGCATTGGCTACACCTTC. Its translation: CASKPHEGIGYTF. V usage is TRBV6-2 or TRBV6-3 and J usage is TRBJ1-2; D ambiguous. Germline CDR1 and CDR2: MNHEY and SVGEGT. Trimming cost V 7 bases and J 7 bases, with 16 bases left between them. CDR3 length: 13 amino acids.

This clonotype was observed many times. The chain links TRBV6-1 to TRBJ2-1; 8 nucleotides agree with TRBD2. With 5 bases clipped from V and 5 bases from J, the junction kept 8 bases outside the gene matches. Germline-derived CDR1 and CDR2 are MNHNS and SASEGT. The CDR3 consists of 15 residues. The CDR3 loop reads CASSPRTSLDNEQFF. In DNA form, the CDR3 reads TGTGCCAGCAGTCCGCGGACTAGCCTGGACAATGAGCAGTTCTTC.

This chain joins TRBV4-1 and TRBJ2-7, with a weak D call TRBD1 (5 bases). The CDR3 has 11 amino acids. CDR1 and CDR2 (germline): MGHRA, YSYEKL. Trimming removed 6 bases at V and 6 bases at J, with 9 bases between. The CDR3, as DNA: TGCGCCAGCAGGGGGCCGGCCGAGCAGTACTTC. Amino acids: CASRGPAEQYF.

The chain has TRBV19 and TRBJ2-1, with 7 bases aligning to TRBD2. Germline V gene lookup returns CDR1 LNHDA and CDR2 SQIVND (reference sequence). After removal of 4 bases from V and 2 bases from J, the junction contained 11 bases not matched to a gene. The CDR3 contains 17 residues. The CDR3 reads CASSSPQAGLTYNEQFF. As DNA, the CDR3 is TGTGCCAGTAGTAGCCCCCAAGCGGGACTGACCTACAATGAGCAGTTCTTC.

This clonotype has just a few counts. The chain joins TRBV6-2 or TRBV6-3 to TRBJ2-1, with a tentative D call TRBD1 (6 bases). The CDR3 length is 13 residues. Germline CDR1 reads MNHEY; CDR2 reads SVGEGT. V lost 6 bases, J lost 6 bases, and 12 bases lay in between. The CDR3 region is CASSTDRFNEQFF. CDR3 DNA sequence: TGTGCCAGCAGCACAGACAGGTTCAATGAGCAGTTCTTC.